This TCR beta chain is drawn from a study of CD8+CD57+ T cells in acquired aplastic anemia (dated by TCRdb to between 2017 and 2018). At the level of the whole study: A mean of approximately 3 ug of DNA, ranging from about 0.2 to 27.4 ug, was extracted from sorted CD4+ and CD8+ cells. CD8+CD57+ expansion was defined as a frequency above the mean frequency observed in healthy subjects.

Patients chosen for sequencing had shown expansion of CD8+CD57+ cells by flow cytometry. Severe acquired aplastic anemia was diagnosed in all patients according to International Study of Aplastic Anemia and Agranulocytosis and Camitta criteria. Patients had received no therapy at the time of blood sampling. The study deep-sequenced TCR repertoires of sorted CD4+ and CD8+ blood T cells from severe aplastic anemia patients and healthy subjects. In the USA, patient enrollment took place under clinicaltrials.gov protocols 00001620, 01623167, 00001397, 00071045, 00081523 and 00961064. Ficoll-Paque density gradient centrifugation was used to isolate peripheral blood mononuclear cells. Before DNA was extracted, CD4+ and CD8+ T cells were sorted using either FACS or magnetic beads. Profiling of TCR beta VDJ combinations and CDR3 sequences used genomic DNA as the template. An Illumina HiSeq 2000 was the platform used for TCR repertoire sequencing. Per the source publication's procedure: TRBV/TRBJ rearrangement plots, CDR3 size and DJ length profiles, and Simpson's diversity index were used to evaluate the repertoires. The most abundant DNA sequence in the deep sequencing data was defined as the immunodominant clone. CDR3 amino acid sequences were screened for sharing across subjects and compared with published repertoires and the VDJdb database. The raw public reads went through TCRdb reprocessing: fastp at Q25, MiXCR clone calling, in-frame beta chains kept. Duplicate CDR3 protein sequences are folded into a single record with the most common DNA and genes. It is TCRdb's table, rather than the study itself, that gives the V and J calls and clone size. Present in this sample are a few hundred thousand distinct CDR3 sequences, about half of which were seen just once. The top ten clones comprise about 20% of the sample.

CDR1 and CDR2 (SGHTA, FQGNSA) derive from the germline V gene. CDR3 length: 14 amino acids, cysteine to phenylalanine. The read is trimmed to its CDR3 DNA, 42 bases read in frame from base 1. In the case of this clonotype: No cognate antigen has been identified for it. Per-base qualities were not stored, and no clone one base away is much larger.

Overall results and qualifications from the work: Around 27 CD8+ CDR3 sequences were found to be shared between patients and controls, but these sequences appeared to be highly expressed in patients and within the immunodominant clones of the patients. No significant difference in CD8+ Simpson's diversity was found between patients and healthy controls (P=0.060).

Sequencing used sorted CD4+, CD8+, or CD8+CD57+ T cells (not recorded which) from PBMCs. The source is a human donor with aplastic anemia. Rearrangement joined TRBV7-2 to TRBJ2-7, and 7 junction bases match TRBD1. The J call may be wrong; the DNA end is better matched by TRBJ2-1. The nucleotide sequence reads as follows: TGTGCCAGCAGCTTAGCTGGGACAGCCCATGAGCAGTTCTTC. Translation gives CASSLAGTAHEQFF.